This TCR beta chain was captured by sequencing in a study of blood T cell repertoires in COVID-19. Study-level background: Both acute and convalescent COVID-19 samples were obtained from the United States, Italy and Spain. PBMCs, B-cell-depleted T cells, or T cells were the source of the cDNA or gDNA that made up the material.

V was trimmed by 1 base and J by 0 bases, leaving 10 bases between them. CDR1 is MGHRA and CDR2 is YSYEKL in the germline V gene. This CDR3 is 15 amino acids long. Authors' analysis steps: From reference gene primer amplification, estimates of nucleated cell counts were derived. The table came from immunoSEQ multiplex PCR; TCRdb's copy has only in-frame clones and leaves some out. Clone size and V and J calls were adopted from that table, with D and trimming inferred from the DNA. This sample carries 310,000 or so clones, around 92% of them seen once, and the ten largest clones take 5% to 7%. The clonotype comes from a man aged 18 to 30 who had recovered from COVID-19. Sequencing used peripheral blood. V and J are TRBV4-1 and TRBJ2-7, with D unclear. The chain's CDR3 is CASSQGLSSSYEQYF. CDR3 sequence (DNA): TGCGCCAGCAGCCAAGGGCTGTCAAGCTCCTACGAGCAGTACTTC.